The clone carrying this T cell receptor (beta chain) was found once. Its antigen is as yet unknown. The sample contains more than one DNA sequence encoding this CDR3. Researchers ran the PCR with 60 Vbeta and 13 Jbeta primers. Generated by immunoSEQ multiplex PCR, the TCRdb table keeps only in-frame clones and is missing some. Among around 150,000 clones listed, about 68% were seen once. The data originate from a study of cytomegalovirus exposure and HLA in healthy donors. Study-level results: Among the most significant clusters, several appeared linked to common viral pathogens in a later analysis. A later analysis showed HLA-associated TCR beta chains outstripping equally common others in clonal expansion.

CDR3 size: 14 residues. The V and J ends lost 4 bases and 2 bases, in that order; junction bases with no gene match: 4. CDR1 and CDR2 from the germline V gene are SGHNT and YYREEE (reference sequence). This clonotype originated in a human donor in good health. The sequenced sample consisted of PBMCs. The J gene is TRBJ1-1, the V gene TRBV5-4, with 8 bases identical to TRBD1. The CDR3 nucleotides are TGTGCCAGCAGCCCAGGACAGGGCAACACTGAAGCTTTCTTT. This gives the protein CASSPGQGNTEAFF.